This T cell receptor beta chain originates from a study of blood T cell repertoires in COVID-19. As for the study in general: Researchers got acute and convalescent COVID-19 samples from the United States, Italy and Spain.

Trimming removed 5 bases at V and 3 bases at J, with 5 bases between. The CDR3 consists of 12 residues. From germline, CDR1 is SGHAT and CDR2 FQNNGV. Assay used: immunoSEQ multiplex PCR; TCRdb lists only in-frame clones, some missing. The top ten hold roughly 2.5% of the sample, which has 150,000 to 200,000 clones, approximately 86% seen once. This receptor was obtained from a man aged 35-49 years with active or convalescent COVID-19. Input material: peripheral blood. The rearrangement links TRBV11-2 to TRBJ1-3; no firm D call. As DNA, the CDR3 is TGTGCCAGCAGCCAAATTGGAAACACCATATATTTT. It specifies CASSQIGNTIYF.